This T cell receptor (beta chain) was profiled in a study of T-cell reconstitution after alpha-beta-depleted transplantation in children. Unique molecular identifiers were built into the TCRbeta library. TCRdb processed the PCR reads anew with MiXCR; each CDR3 protein has one entry. Among about 200,000 distinct CDR3 sequences listed, approximately 8% were seen once. Germline V gene lookup returns CDR1 SGHTA and CDR2 FQGNSA. With 5 bases removed from V and 5 bases from J, the gap between germline ends came to 18 bases. The CDR3 is made up of 15 amino acids. The chain joins TRBV7-2 to TRBJ1-1; D not resolved. The source of this sequence is a male patient between 2 and 10 years old who had a stem cell transplant for acute myeloid leukemia, so the T cells may come from the graft donor. The material was PBMCs, mostly from graft donor cells, obtained 360 days after TCRalphabeta/CD19-depleted stem cell transplant. The CDR3 sequence is CASSLVGRGETEAFF. The CDR3 DNA is TGTGCCAGCAGCCTAGTAGGGCGGGGAGAAACTGAAGCTTTCTTT. The variable domain in full, with the rest retrieved from reference TRBV7-2 and TRBJ1-1, is GAGVSQSPSNKVTEKGKDVELRCDPISGHTALYWYRQSLGQGLEFLIYFQGNSAPDKSGLPSDRFSAERTGGSVSTLTIQRTQQEDSAVYLCASSLVGRGETEAFFGQGTRLTVV.